This TCR beta chain was obtained from a study of the immune and genomic landscape of osteosarcoma (dated by TCRdb to the early 2020s). Background on the whole study: The overall cohort included 50 or so pediatric and adult patients with high-grade osteosarcoma, and the median age at diagnosis was 25 to 35 years (range 5-81). The cohort was enriched for poor-risk disease, as unfavorable pathologic response to standard therapy was shown in approximately 76% of the cohort and less than 70% of the cohort were deceased. Patients in the overall cohort were about 66% male, and over 75% presented with localized disease at diagnosis. To define immunogenic potential, the study profiled osteosarcoma specimens using whole genome, RNA and T-cell receptor sequencing along with immunohistochemistry and reverse phase protein arrays. TCR sequencing results were integrated with transcriptome, protein array and immunostaining data to characterize the osteosarcoma immunogenomic landscape. The goal of the study was to explain why immune checkpoint inhibitors have shown limited clinical activity in osteosarcoma. A couple of samples from the same tumor site were contributed by each of a few patients.

TCR beta chain CDR3 regions were immunosequenced with the ImmunoSEQ Assay (Adaptive Biotechnologies). On the authors' methods: TCRB rearrangements, read counts, read proportions and gene usage were exported through the ImmunoSEQ Analyzer platform. T-cell clonality was computed as 1 minus Pielou's evenness on productive rearrangements. Clonal space homeostasis binned clonotypes as rare, small, medium, large or hyperexpanded (0.01 to 1 of the repertoire). TCR productive clonality was compared across immune clusters C1, C2 and C3 using the Wilcoxon rank sum test. TCRdb holds this immuneACCESS table with in-frame rearrangements only. Some clones are missing; in checked studies, unresolved V genes explain under half, and the rest has no known cause. V, J and clone size reflect that table, while D and trimming were determined from the DNA. This sample comprises roughly 400 clones, approximately 80% of them detected only once. The top ten clonotypes cover roughly 13% of the sample.

The tumors sampled were post-treatment primary, local recurrence and metastasis specimens taken from patients with a poor prognosis. The metastasis specimens consisted of frozen osteosarcoma lung metastases that had been resected. The full study reports these points: In five cases a single hyperexpanded clone dominated the repertoire, and each of those five cases had fewer than 100 T-cell clonotypes. Along with the frozen tumor specimens, matched blood was collected from just a couple of patients. TCR productive clonality was greater in the immune-hot C3 cluster than in the cold C1 cluster, although TCR productive clonality remained low overall. Rather than matched normal tissue, external data from normal skin and healthy peripheral blood provided the clonality benchmarks. Sample size was not determined by any statistical method, because osteosarcoma is rare and every possible sample was collected. Productive TCR clonality was found to be low overall, with an average of 0.09 and a maximum of 0.3, which suggested limited T-cell clonal expansion.

V is shortened by 0 bases, J by 12 bases, and the region joining them spans 9 bases. From the cysteine up to the phenylalanine, the CDR3 has a length of 12 residues. The read is trimmed to its CDR3 DNA, 36 bases read in frame from base 1. Turning to this clone: The antigen it binds to is not known. Base qualities are not at hand, and no much larger clone is one base apart.

This receptor chain uses TRBV23-1 and TRBJ2-1; a weak D assignment points to TRBD1 (6 bases agree). TRBV23-1 is designated an ORF whose function remains uncertain. Material: metastatic tumor tissue from the lung. The cell subset or site label of this sample denotes: lung metastasis of osteosarcoma. This TCR was recovered from a man aged 35-49 years with osteosarcoma. The age is the age at diagnosis. The DNA reads TGCGCCAGCAGTCAATCGACGACAGGGCAGTTCTTC. It specifies CASSQSTTGQFF.